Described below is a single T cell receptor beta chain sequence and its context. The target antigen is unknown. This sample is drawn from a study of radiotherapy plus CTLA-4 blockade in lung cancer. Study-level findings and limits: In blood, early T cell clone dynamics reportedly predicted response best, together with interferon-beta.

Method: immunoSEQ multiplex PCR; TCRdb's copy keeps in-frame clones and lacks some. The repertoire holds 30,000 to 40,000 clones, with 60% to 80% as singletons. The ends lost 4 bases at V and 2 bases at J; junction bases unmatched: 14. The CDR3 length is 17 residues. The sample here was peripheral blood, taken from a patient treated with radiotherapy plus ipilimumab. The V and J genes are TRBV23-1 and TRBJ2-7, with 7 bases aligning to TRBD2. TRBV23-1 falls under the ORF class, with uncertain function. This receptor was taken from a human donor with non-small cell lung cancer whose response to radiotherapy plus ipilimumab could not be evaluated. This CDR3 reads CASSPLGGGRRTYEQYF. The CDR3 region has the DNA TGCGCCAGCAGTCCGCTGGGGGGGGGACGCAGGACCTACGAGCAGTACTTC.